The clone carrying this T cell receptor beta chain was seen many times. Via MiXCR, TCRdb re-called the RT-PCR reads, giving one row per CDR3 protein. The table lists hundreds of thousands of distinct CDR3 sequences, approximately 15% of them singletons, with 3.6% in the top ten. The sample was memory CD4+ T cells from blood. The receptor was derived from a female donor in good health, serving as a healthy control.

As DNA, the CDR3 is TGCGCCAGCAGCCAAGAACGGACGGATTACAATGAGCAGTTCTTC. Its translation: CASSQERTDYNEQFF. The J gene is TRBJ2-1, the V gene TRBV4-3; no clear D. The CDR3 consists of 15 residues. Trimming removed 0 bases from V and 4 bases from J, with 10 bases in between. Per germline, CDR1 LGHNA and CDR2 YSLEER.